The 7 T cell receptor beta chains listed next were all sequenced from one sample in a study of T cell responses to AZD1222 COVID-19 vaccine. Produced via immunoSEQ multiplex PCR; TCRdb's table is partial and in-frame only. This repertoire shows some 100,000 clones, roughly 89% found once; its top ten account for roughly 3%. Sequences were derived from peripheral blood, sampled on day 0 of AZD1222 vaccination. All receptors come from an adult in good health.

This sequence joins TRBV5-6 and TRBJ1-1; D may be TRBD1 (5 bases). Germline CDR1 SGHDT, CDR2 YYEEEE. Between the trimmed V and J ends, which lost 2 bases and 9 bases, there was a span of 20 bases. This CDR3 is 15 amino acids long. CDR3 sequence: CASSFGGRDSLKAFF. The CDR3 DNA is TGTGCCAGCAGCTTCGGTGGGAGAGACAGTCTAAAAGCTTTCTTT.

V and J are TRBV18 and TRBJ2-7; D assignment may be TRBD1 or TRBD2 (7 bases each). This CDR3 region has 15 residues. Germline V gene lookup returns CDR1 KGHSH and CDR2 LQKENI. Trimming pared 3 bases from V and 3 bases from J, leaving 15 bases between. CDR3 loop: CASSPPAGGDYEQYF. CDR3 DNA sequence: TGTGCCAGCTCACCTCCGGCAGGGGGGGACTACGAGCAGTACTTC. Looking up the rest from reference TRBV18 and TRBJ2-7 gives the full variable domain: NAGVMQNPRHLVRRRGQEARLRCSPMKGHSHVYWYRQLPEEGLKFMVYLQKENIIDESGMPKERFSAEFPKEGPSILRIQQVVRGDSAAYFCASSPPAGGDYEQYFGPGTRLTVT.

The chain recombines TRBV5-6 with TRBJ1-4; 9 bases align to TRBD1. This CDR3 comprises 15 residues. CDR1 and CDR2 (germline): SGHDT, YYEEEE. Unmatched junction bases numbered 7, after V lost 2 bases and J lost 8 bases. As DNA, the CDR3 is TGTGCCAGCAGCTTTGGGACAGGGTGGAGCGAAAAACTGTTTTTT. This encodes CASSFGTGWSEKLFF. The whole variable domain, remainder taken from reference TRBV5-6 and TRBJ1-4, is DAGVTQSPTHLIKTRGQQVTLRCSPKSGHDTVSWYQQALGQGPQFIFQYYEEEERQRGNFPDRFSGHQFPNYSSELNVNALLLGDSALYLCASSFGTGWSEKLFFGSGTQLSVL.

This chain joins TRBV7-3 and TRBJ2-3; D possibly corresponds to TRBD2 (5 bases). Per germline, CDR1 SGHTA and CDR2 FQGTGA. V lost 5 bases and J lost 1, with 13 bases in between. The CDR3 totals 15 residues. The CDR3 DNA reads TGTGCCAGCAGCCCCACCCTCGGGGGCACAGATACGCAGTATTTT. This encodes CASSPTLGGTDTQYF.

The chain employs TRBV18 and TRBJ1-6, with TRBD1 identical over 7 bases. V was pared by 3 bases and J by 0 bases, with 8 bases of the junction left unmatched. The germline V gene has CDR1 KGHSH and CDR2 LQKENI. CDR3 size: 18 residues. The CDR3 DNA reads TGTGCCAGCTCACCGAATACAGGGGTGAGCTCCTATAATTCACCCCTCCACTTT. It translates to CASSPNTGVSSYNSPLHF.

The CDR3 protein is CASRWGVTEAFF. The CDR3 bases are TGTGCCAGCAGGTGGGGGGTCACTGAAGCTTTCTTT. The rearrangement links TRBV11-2 to TRBJ1-1; TRBD1 is a possible D gene (5 bases). V was shortened by 6 bases and J by 4 bases, with 9 bases between the two germline ends. Germline loops: CDR1 SGHAT, CDR2 FQNNGV. The CDR3 has 12 amino acids.

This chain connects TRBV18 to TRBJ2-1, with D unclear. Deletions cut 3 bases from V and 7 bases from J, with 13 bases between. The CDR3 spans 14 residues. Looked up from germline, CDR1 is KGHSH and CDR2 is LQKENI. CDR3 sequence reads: CASSPFQDLNEQFF. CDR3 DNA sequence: TGTGCCAGCTCACCGTTTCAGGATCTAAATGAGCAGTTCTTC.